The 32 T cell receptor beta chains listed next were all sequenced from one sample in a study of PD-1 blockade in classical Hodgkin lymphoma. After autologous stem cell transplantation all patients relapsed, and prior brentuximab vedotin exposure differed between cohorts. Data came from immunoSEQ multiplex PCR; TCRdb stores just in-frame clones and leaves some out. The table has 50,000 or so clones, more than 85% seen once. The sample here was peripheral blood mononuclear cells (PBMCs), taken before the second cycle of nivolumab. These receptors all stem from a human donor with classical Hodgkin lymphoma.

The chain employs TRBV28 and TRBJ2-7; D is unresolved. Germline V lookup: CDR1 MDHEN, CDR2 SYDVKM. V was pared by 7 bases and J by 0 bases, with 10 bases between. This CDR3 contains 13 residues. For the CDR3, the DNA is TGTGCCAGCATGGACCCCCCCTCCTACGAGCAGTACTTC. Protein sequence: CASMDPPSYEQYF.

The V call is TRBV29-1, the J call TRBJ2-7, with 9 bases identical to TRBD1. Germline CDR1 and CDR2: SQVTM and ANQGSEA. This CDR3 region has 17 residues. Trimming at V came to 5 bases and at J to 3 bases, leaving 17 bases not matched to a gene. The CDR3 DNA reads TGCAGCGTTCTCCCTATGGACAGGGGAGGTCCCATCTACGAGCAGTACTTC. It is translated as CSVLPMDRGGPIYEQYF.

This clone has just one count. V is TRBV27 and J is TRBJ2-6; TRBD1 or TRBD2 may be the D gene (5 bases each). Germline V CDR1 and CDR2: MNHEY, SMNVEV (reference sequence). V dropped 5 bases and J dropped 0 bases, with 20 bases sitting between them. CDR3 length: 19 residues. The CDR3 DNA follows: TGTGCCAGCAGTGTCTTTCCGGGACCGCTTCCCTCTGGGGCCAACGTCCTGACTTTC. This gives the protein CASSVFPGPLPSGANVLTF.

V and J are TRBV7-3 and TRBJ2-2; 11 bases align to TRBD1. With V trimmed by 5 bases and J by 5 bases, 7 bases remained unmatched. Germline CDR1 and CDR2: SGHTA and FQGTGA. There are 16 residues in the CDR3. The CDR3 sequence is CASSPNGQGATGELFF. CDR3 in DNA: TGTGCCAGCAGCCCAAACGGACAGGGGGCGACCGGGGAGCTGTTTTTT.

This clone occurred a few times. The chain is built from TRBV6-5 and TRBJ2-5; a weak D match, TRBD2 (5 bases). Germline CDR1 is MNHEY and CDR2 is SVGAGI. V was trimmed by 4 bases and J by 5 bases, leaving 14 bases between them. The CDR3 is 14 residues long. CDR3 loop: CASSSRALGETQYF. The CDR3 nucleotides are TGTGCCAGCAGTTCGAGGGCCCTCGGGGAGACCCAGTACTTC.

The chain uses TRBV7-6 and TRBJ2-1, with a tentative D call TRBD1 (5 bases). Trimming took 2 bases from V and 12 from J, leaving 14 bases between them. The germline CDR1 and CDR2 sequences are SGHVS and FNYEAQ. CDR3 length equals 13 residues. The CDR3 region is CASSLKLATGQFF. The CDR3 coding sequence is TGTGCCAGCAGCTTAAAACTGGCAACAGGGCAGTTCTTC.

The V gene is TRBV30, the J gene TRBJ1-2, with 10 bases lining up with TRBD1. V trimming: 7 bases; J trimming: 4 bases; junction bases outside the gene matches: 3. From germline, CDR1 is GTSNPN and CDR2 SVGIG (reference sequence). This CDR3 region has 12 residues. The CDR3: CASDRGFYGYTF. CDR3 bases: TGTGCCTCGGACAGGGGGTTCTATGGCTACACCTTC.

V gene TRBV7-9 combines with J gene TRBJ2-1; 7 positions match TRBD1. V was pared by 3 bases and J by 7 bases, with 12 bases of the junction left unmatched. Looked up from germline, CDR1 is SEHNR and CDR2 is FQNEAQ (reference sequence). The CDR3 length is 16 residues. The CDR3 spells CASSLDGTDIRNEQFF. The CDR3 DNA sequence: TGTGCCAGCAGCTTGGACGGGACAGATATACGGAATGAGCAGTTCTTC.

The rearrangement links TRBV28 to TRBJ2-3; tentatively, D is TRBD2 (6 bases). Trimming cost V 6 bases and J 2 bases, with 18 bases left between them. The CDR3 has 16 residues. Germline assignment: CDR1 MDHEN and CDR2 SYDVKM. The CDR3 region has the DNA TGTGCCAGCAGCCTAGCCACGGCGGGGAACACAGATACGCAGTATTTT. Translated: CASSLATAGNTDTQYF.

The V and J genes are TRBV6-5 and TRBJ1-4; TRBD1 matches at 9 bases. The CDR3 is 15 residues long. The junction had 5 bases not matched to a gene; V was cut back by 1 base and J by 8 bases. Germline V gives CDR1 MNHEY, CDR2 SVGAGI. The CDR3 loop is CASSYWTGANEKLFF. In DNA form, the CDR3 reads TGTGCCAGCAGTTACTGGACAGGGGCGAACGAAAAACTGTTTTTT.

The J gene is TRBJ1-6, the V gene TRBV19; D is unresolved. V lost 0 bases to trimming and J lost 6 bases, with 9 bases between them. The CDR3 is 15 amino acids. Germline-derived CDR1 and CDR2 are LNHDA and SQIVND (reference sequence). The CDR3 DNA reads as TGTGCCAGTAGTATAGAAGGCCTGATTAATTCACCCCTCCACTTT. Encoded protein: CASSIEGLINSPLHF.

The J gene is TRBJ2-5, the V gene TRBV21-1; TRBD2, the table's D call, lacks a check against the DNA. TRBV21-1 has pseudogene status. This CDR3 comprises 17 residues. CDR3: CASSKTGRGGPRETQYF. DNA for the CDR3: TGTGCCAGCAGCAAGACTGGGCGGGGGGGCCCACGAGAGACCCAGTACTTC.

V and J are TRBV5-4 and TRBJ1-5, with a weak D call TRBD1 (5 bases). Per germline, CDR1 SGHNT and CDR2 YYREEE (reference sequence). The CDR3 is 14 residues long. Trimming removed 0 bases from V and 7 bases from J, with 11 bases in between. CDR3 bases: TGTGCCAGCAGCTTGGCGCAGGGTAGCCAGCCCCAGCATTTT. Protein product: CASSLAQGSQPQHF. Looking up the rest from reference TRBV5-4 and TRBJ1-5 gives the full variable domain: ETGVTQSPTHLIKTRGQQVTLRCSSQSGHNTVSWYQQALGQGPQFIFQYYREEENGRGNFPPRFSGLQFPNYSSELNVNALELDDSALYLCASSLAQGSQPQHFGDGTRLSIL.

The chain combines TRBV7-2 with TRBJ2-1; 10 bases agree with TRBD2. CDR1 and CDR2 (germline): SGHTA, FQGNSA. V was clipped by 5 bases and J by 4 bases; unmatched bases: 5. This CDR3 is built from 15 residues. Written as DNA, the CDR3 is TGTGCCAGCAGCCCTCTAGCGGGAGATTACAATGAGCAGTTCTTC. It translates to CASSPLAGDYNEQFF.

The CDR3 region is CASSPISTLNTEAFF. CDR3 bases: TGTGCCAGCAGCCCCATTTCCACACTGAACACTGAAGCTTTCTTT. This chain connects TRBV11-1 to TRBJ1-1; D is ambiguous. Germline CDR1 is SGHAT and CDR2 is FQDESV (reference sequence). V lost 5 bases to trimming and J lost 0 bases, with 13 bases between them. The CDR3 has 15 residues. Full variable domain (remainder filled in from reference TRBV11-1 and TRBJ1-1): EAEVAQSPRYKITEKSQAVAFWCDPISGHATLYWYRQILGQGPELLVQFQDESVVDDSQLPKDRFSAERLKGVDSTLKIQPAELGDSAMYLCASSPISTLNTEAFFGQGTRLTVV.

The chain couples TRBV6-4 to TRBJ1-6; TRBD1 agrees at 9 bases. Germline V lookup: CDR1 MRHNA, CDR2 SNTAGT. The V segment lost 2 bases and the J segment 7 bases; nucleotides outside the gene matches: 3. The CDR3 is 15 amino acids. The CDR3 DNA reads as TGTGCCAGCAGTGACCAGGGACAGGGCAATTCACCCCTCCACTTT. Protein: CASSDQGQGNSPLHF.

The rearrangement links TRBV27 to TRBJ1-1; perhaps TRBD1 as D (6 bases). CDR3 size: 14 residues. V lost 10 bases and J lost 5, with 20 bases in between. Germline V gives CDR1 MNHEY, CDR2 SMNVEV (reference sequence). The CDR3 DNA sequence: TGTGCCATTACAGGGTCTGCGGAGAGAACTGAAGCTTTCTTT. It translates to CAITGSAERTEAFF.

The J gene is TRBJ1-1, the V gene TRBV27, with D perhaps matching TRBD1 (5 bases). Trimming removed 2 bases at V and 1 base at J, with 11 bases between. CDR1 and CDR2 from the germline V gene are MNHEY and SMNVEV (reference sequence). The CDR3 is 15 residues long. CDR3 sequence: CASSLGLRGNTEAFF. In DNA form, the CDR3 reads TGTGCCAGCAGTTTAGGATTGAGGGGGAACACTGAAGCTTTCTTT.

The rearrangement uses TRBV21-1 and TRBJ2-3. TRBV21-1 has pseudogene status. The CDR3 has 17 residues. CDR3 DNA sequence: TGTGCCAGCAGCAAATTTAGACAGCGGCCTAGCACAGATACGCAGTATTTT. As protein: CASSKFRQRPSTDTQYF.

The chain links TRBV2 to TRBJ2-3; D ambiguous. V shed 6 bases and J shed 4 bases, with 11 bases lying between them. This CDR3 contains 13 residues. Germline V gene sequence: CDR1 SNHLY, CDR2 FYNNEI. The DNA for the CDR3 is TGTGCCAGCAGACCGGTCGGATCAGATACGCAGTATTTT. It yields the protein CASRPVGSDTQYF.

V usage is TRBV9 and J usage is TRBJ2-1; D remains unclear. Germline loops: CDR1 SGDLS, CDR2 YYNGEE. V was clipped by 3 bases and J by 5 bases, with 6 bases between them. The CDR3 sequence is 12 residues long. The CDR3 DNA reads TGTGCCAGCAGCGCGTACGACAATGAGCAGTTCTTC. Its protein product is CASSAYDNEQFF.

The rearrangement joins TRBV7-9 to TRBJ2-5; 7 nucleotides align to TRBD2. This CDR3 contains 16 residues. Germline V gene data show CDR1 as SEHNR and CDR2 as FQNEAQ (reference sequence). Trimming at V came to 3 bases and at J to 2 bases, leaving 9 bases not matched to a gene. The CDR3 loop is CASSFPTSAQQETQYF. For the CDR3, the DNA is TGTGCCAGCAGCTTCCCAACTAGCGCCCAACAAGAGACCCAGTACTTC.

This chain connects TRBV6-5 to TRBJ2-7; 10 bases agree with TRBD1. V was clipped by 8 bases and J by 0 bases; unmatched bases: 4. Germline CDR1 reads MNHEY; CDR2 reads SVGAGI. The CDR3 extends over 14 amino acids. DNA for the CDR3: TGTGCCAGCGGCGGGACAGGGGACTCCTACGAGCAGTACTTC. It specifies CASGGTGDSYEQYF.

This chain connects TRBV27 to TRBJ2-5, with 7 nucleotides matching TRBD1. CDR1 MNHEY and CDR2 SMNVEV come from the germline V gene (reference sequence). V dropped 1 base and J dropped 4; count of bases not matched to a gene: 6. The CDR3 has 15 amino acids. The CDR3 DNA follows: TGTGCCAGCAGTTTATACCGACAGGGTGGAGAGACCCAGTACTTC. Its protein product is CASSLYRQGGETQYF.

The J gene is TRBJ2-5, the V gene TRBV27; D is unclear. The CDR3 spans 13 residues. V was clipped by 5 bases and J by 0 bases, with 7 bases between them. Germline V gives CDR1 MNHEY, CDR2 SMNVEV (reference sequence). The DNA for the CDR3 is TGTGCCAGCAGTATCGGGCACCAAGAGACCCAGTACTTC. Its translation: CASSIGHQETQYF.

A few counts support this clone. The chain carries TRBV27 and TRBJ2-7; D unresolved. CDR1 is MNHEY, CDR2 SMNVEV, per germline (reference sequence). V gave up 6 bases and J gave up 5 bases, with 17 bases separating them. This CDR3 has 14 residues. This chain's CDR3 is CASRDGPVAHEQYF. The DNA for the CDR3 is TGTGCCAGCAGAGATGGTCCTGTGGCCCACGAGCAGTACTTC.

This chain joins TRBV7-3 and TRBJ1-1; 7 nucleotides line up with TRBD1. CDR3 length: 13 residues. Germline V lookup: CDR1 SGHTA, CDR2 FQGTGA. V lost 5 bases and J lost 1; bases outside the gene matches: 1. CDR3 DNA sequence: TGTGCCAGCAGCCGACAGGGGAACACTGAAGCTTTCTTT. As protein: CASSRQGNTEAFF.

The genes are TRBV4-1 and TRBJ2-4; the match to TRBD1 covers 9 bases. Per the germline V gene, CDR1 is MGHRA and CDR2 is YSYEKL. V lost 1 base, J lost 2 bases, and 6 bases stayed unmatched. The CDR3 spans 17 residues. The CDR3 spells CASSQGTGGYSKNIQYF. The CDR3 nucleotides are TGCGCCAGCAGCCAAGGAACAGGGGGCTATTCCAAAAACATTCAGTACTTC.

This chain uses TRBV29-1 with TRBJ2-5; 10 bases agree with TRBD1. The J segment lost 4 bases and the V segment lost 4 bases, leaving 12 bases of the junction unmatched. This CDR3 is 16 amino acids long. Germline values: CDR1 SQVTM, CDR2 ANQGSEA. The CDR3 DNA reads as TGCAGCGTTGCGGGACAGGGGAAGGATCTTCGAGAGACCCAGTACTTC. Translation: CSVAGQGKDLRETQYF.

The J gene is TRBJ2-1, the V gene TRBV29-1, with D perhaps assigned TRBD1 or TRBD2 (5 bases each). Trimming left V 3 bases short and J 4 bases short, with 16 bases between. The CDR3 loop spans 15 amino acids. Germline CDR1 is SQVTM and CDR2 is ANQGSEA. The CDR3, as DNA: TGCAGCGTTGATACTGGGGACGGCGTATACAATGAGCAGTTCTTC. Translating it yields CSVDTGDGVYNEQFF.

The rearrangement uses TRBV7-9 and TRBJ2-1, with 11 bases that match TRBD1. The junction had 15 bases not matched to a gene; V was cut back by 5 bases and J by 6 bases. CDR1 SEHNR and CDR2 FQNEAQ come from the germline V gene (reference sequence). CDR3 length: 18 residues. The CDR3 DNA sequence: TGTGCCAGCAGCACCAAGGACAGGGGGCGTCAAAATTTCAATGAGCAGTTCTTC. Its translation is CASSTKDRGRQNFNEQFF.

The CDR3 region is CASSLSGGYTF. The CDR3, as DNA: TGTGCCAGCAGCCTTTCCGGCGGCTACACCTTC. The chain uses TRBV5-6 and TRBJ1-2; no clear D. V was pared by 4 bases and J by 8 bases, with 9 bases between. This CDR3 comprises 11 residues. Germline V gene data show CDR1 as SGHDT and CDR2 as YYEEEE.